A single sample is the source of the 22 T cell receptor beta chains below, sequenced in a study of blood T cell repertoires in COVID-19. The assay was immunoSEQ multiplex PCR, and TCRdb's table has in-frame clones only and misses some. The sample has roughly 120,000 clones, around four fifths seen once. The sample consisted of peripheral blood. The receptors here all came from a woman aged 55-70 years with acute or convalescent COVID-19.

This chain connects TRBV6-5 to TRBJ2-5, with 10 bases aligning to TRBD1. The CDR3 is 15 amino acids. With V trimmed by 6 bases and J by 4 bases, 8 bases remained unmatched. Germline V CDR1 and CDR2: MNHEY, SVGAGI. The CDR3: CASSRDRGNGETQYF. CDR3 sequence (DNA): TGTGCCAGCAGCCGGGACAGGGGAAACGGAGAGACCCAGTACTTC.

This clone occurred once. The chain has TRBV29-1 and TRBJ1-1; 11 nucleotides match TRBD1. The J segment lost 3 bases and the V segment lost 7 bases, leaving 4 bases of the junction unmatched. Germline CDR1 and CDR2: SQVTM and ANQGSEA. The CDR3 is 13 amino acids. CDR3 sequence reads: CSARDRGDTEAFF. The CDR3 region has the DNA TGCAGCGCCCGGGACAGGGGGGACACTGAAGCTTTCTTT.

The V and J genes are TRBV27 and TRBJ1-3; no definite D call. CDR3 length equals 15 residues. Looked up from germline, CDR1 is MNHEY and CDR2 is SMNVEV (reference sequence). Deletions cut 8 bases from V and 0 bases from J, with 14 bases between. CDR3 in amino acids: CASRVVVRSGNTIYF. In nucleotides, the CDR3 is TGTGCCAGCCGAGTAGTAGTCCGCTCTGGAAACACCATATATTTT.

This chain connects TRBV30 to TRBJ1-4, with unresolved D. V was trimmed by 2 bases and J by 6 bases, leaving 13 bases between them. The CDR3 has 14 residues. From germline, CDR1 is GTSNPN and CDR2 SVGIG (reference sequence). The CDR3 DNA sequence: TGTGCCTGGAGTCCGTTCGTGTATGATGAAAAACTGTTTTTT. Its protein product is CAWSPFVYDEKLFF.

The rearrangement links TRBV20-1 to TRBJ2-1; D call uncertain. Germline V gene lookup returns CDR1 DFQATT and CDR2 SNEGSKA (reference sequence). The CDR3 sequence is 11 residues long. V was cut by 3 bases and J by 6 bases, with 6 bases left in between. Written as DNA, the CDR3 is TGCAGTGCTAGTAAGAGCAATGAGCAGTTCTTC. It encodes CSASKSNEQFF.

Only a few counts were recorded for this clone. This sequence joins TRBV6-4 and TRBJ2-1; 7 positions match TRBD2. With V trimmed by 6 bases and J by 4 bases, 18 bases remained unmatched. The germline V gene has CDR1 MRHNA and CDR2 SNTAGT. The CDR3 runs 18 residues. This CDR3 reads CASRRGRIAEWTYNEQFF. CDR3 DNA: TGTGCCAGCAGGCGGGGGAGAATAGCGGAGTGGACGTACAATGAGCAGTTCTTC.

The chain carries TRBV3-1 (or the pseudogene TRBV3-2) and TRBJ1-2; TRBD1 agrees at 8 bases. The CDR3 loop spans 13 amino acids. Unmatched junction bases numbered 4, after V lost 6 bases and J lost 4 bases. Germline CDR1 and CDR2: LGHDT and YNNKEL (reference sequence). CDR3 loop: CASSQDRAYGYTF. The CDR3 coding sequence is TGTGCCAGCAGTCAGGACAGGGCCTATGGCTACACCTTC.

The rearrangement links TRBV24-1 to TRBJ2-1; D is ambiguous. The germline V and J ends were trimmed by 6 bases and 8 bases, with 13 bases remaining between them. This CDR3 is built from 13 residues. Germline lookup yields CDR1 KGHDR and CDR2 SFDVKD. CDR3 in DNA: TGTGCCACCAGTACCTCTATGGTGGATGAGCAGTTCTTC. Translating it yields CATSTSMVDEQFF.

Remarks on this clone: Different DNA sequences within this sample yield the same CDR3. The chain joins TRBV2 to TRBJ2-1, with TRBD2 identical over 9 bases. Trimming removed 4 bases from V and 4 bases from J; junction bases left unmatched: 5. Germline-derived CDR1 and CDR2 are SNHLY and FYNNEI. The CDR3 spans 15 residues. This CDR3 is CASSGGLAGYNEQFF. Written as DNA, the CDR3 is TGTGCCAGCAGTGGAGGGCTAGCGGGGTACAATGAGCAGTTCTTC.

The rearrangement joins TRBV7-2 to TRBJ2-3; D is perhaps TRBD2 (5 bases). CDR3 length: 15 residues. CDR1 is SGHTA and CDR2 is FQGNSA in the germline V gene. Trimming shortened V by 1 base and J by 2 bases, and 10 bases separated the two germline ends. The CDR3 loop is CASSLGGQYTDTQYF. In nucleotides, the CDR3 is TGTGCCAGCAGCTTAGGAGGGCAGTACACAGATACGCAGTATTTT. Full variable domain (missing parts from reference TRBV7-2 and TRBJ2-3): GAGVSQSPSNKVTEKGKDVELRCDPISGHTALYWYRQSLGQGLEFLIYFQGNSAPDKSGLPSDRFSAERTGGSVSTLTIQRTQQEDSAVYLCASSLGGQYTDTQYFGPGTRLTVL.

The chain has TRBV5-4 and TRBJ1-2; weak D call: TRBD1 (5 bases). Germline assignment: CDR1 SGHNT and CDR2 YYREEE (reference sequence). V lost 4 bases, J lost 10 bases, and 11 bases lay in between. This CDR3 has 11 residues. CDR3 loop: CASSTGLSYTF. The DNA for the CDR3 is TGTGCCAGCAGCACGGGACTTTCCTACACCTTC.

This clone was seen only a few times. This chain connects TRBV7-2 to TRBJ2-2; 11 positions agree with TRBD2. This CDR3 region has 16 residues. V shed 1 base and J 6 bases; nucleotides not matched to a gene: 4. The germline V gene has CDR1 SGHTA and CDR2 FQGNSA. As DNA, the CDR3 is TGTGCCAGCAGCTTAGTTAGCGGGAGGGCTTCCGGGGAGCTGTTTTTT. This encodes CASSLVSGRASGELFF.

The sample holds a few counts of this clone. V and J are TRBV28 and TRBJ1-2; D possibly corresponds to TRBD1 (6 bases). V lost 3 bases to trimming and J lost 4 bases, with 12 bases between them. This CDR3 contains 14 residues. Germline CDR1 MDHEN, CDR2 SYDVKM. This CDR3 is CASSFPGQSYGYTF. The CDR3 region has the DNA TGTGCCAGCAGTTTTCCAGGACAGTCCTATGGCTACACCTTC.

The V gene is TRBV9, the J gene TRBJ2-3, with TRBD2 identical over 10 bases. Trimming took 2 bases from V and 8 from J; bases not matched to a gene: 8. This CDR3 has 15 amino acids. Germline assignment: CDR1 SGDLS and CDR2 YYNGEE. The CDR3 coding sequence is TGTGCCAGCAGCGTCGACAGGGAGCGGGGGGGTACGCAGTATTTT. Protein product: CASSVDRERGGTQYF. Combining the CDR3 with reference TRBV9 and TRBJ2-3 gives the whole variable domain DSGVTQTPKHLITATGQRVTLRCSPRSGDLSVYWYQQSLDQGLQFLIQYYNGEERAKGNILERFSAQQFPDLHSELNLSSLELGDSALYFCASSVDRERGGTQYFGPGTRLTVL.

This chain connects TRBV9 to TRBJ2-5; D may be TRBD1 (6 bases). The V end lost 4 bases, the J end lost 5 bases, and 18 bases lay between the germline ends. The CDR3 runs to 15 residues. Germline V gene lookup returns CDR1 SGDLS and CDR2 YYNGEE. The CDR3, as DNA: TGTGCCAGCAGCTCTCGGGCCTCGACAGGCGAGACCCAGTACTTC. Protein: CASSSRASTGETQYF.

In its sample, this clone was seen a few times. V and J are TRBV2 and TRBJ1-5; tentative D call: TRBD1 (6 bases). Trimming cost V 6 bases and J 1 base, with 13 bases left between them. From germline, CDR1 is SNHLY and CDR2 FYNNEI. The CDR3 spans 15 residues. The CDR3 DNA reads TGTGCCAGCAGGGGCTCGAGGGGGAGCAATCAGCCCCAGCATTTT. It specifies CASRGSRGSNQPQHF.

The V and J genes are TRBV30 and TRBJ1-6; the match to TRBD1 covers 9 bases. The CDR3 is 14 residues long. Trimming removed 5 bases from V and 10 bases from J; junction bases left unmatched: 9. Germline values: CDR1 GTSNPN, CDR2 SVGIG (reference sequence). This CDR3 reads CAWHTGTGRSPLHF. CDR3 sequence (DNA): TGTGCCTGGCACACCGGGACAGGGAGATCACCCCTCCACTTT.

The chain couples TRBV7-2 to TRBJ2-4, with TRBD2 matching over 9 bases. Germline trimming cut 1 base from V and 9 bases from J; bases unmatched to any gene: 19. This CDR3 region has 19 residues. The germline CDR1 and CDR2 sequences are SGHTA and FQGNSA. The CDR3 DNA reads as TGTGCCAGCAGCTTAGTAAGCGCCACCCTAGCGGGGACCGGGGGCATTCAGTACTTC. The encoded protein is CASSLVSATLAGTGGIQYF.

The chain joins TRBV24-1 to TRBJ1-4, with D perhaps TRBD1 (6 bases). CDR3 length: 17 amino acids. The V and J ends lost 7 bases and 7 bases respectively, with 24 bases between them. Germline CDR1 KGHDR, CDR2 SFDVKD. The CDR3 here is CATRASGRAGAGEKLFF. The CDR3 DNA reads TGTGCCACCAGGGCCTCGGGGAGGGCGGGGGCTGGTGAAAAACTGTTTTTT.

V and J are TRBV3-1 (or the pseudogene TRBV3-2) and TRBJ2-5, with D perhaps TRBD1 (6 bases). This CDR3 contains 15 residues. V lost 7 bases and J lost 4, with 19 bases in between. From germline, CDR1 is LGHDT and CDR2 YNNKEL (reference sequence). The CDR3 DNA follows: TGTGCCAGCACCCAGGCTGGGGGCAGTGCAGAGACCCAGTACTTC. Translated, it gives CASTQAGGSAETQYF.

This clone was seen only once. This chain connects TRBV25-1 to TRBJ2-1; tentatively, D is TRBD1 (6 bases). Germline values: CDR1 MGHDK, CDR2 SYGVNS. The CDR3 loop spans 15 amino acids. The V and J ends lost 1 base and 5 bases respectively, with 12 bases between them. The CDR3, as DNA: TGTGCCAGCAGTGAATGGGCAGGGGTAAACAATGAGCAGTTCTTC. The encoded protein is CASSEWAGVNNEQFF. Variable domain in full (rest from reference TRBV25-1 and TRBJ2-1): EADIYQTPRYLVIGTGKKITLECSQTMGHDKMYWYQQDPGMELHLIHYSYGVNSTEKGDLSSESTVSRIRTEHFPLTLESARPSHTSQYLCASSEWAGVNNEQFFGPGTRLTVL.

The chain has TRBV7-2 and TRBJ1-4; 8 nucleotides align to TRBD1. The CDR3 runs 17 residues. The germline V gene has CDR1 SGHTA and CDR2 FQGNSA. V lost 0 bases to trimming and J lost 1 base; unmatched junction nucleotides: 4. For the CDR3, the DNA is TGTGCCAGCAGCTTAGCCAGGGGGCGGGGAACTAATGAAAAACTGTTTTTT. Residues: CASSLARGRGTNEKLFF.